The subject of this entry is one TCR beta chain. The table came from immunoSEQ multiplex PCR; TCRdb's copy has only in-frame clones and leaves some out. The repertoire consists of 96,000 or so clones, with under 95% occurring once and the leading ten covering around 2%. CDR3 size: 14 residues. V shed 6 bases, J shed 6 bases, and the junction held 10 bases outside the gene matches. Germline values: CDR1 MDHEN, CDR2 SYDVKM. As for time point: cycle 4 day 1 (C4D1), after more than five weeks of nivolumab. Patients all relapsed after autologous stem cell transplantation, and there was variation in brentuximab vedotin exposure. These data originate in a study of PD-1 blockade in classical Hodgkin lymphoma.

The source is a human donor with classical Hodgkin lymphoma. J is TRBJ2-7 and V is TRBV28; 8 bases align to TRBD1. The sample here was peripheral blood mononuclear cells (PBMCs), taken before the fourth cycle of nivolumab. This CDR3 is CASRQPGQGGEQYF. DNA of the CDR3: TGTGCCAGCAGACAGCCCGGACAGGGCGGCGAGCAGTACTTC.